The rows below give T cell receptor beta chains drawn from one sample of a study of cytomegalovirus exposure and HLA in healthy donors. Sequencing was performed with immunoSEQ multiplex PCR; in TCRdb, only in-frame clones are kept and a portion is missing. The table shows some 140,000 clones, with roughly 78% occurring only once. Sequencing was done on a sample of PBMCs. Source of these receptors: a middle-aged man in good health and CMV-seropositive. Each CDR3 is given with its conserved first and last residue. The D gene is left open where the match is weak. Size values are once, few and many counts, or a class for expanded clones, and some rows have none.

size	J	D	V	CDR3	DNA
few	TRBJ2-7	TRBD2	TRBV4-1	CASSQTFSGSYEQYF	TGCGCCAGCAGCCAAACCTTTAGCGGGAGCTACGAGCAGTACTTC
once	TRBJ1-2	.	TRBV11-2	CASVQAPGDYGYTF	TGTGCCAGTGTACAAGCCCCCGGGGACTATGGCTACACCTTC
.	TRBJ1-1	TRBD1	TRBV18	CASSLGTGYTEAFF	TGTGCCAGCTCACTGGGGACAGGATATACTGAAGCTTTCTTT
.	TRBJ2-7	TRBD2	TRBV5-1	CASSLELAGDEQYF	TGCGCCAGCAGCTTGGAACTAGCGGGAGACGAGCAGTACTTC
.	TRBJ2-5	.	TRBV5-4	CASSRQTGSGQETQYF	TGTGCCAGCAGCAGACAAACAGGGAGTGGCCAAGAGACCCAGTACTTC
.	TRBJ2-7	.	TRBV7-9	CASSSHVGGEGEQYF	TGTGCCAGCAGCTCCCATGTGGGGGGAGAAGGGGAGCAGTACTTC
many	TRBJ1-3	.	TRBV4-2	CASSQGAGGNTIYF	TGTGCCAGCAGCCAAGGGGCCGGGGGGAACACCATATATTTT
once	TRBJ2-1	.	TRBV5-1	CASSLASGSYNEQFF	TGCGCCAGCAGCTTGGCATCGGGCTCCTACAATGAGCAGTTCTTC
.	TRBJ1-2	TRBD1	TRBV6-1	CASTQRDRQNYGYTF	TGTGCCAGCACCCAGAGGGACAGGCAGAACTATGGCTACACCTTC
.	TRBJ2-7	.	TRBV7-9	CASSSEQSSYEQYF	TGTGCCAGCAGCTCGGAACAGAGCTCCTACGAGCAGTACTTC
.	TRBJ1-4	.	TRBV28	CASSYPTRDEKLFF	TGTGCCAGCAGTTACCCGACAAGAGACGAAAAACTGTTTTTT
.	TRBJ2-7	TRBD1	TRBV29-1	CSVEEQDRVSYEQYF	TGCAGCGTTGAAGAACAGGACAGGGTCTCCTACGAGCAGTACTTC
few	TRBJ1-5	.	TRBV10-3	CAISDRDGGNQPQHF	TGTGCCATCAGTGATCGGGATGGAGGCAATCAGCCCCAGCATTTT
.	TRBJ1-1	.	TRBV6-5	CASNADSSNTEAFF	TGTGCCAGCAATGCGGACAGCTCGAACACTGAAGCTTTCTTT
.	TRBJ2-7	.	TRBV6-5	CASSPGQYEQYF	TGTGCCAGCAGTCCCGGACAGTACGAGCAGTACTTC
.	TRBJ1-2	.	TRBV10-3	CAISDPQENYGYTF	TGTGCCATCAGTGACCCACAGGAGAACTATGGCTACACCTTC
.	TRBJ2-7	TRBD2	TRBV11-2	CASTPLAGGSPYEQYF	TGTGCCAGCACTCCTTTAGCGGGAGGTTCCCCCTACGAGCAGTACTTC
once	TRBJ2-1	.	TRBV28	CASTPDGGTYNEQFF	TGTGCCAGCACCCCAGACGGGGGAACCTACAATGAGCAGTTCTTC
.	TRBJ2-2	.	TRBV5-4	CASSSWTQNTGELFF	TGTGCCAGCAGCTCATGGACACAGAACACCGGGGAGCTGTTTTTT
.	TRBJ1-1	.	TRBV2	CASSRSRTEAFF	TGTGCCAGCAGTCGAAGCAGGACTGAAGCTTTCTTT